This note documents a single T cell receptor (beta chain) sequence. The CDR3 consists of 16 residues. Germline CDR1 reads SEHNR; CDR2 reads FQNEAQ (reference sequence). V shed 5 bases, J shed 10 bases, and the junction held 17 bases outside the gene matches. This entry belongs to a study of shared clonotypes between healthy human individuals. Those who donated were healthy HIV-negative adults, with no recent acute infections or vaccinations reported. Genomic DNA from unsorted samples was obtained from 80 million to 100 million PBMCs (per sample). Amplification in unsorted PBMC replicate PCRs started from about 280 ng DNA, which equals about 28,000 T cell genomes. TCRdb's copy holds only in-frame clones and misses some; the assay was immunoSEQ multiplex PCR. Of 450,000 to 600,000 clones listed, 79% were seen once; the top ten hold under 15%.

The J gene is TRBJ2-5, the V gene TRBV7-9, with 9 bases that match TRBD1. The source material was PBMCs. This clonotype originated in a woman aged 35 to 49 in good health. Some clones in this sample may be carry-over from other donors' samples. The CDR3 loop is CASSIPQGARLINQYF. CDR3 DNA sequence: TGTGCCAGCAGCATCCCACAGGGGGCCCGCCTAATTAACCAGTACTTC.